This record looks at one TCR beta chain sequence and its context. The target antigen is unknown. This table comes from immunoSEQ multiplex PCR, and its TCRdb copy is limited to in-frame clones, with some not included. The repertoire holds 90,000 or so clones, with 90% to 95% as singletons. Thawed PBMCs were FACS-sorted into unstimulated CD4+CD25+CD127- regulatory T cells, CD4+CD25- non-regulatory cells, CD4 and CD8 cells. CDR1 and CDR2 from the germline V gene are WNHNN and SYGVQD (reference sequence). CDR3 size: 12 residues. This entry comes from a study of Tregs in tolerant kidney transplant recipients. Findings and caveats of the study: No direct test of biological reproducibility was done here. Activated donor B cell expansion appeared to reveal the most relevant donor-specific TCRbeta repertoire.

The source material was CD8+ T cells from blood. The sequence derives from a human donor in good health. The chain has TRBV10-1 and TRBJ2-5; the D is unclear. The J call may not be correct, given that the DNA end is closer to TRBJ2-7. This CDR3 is CASSTTVHEQYF. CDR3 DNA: TGCGCCAGCAGTACAACAGTTCACGAGCAGTACTTC.